These 6 T cell receptor beta chains were sequenced from one sample in a study of regulatory T cells in long-lasting Graves disease. The TCR beta library used iRepertoire HTBI primers with Arm-PCR amplification of CDR3. TCRdb ran MiXCR on the multiplex PCR reads and lists one entry per CDR3 protein. The sample holds about 420,000 distinct CDR3 sequences, less than 20% seen once. Time point meaning: newly diagnosed GD, antithyroid drugs for less than 3 months. Construction of the TCR library relied on RNA isolated from PBMCs. The same specimen was also included in a second study, on T cells in Graves' hyperthyroidism and ophthalmopathy.

Material: peripheral blood mononuclear cells (PBMCs), obtained at new diagnosis, from a patient treated with antithyroid drugs. These receptor sequences come from a woman between 18 and 30 years old with Graves disease.

This clonotype has only a few counts. The chain recombines TRBV27 with TRBJ2-7; the D is unclear. The CDR3 runs 13 residues. V was clipped by 4 bases and J by 1 base, with 8 bases between them. Germline V gives CDR1 MNHEY, CDR2 SMNVEV (reference sequence). For the CDR3, the DNA is TGTGCCAGCAGTTCCGCAGATTCCTACGAGCAGTACTTC. It is translated as CASSSADSYEQYF.

This clonotype was seen more than once but under ten times. The rearrangement links TRBV6-2 or TRBV6-3 to TRBJ2-1, with 12 bases matching TRBD2. CDR3 size: 17 residues. The V and J ends lost 0 bases and 8 bases, in that order; junction bases with no gene match: 8. From germline, CDR1 is MNHEY and CDR2 SVGEGT. The CDR3 DNA follows: TGTGCCAGCAGTTACTCGGTGACTAGCGGGAGAATACATGAGCAGTTCTTC. Translation gives CASSYSVTSGRIHEQFF.

This clonotype was counted ten times or more. This chain connects TRBV7-2 to TRBJ2-5; D is uncertain. The CDR3 covers 17 residues. CDR1 and CDR2 from the germline V gene are SGHTA and FQGNSA. Between the trimmed V and J ends, which lost 1 base and 2 bases, there was a span of 17 bases. The CDR3 region is CASSLVPPRAPQETQYF. CDR3 nucleotides: TGTGCCAGCAGCTTAGTGCCGCCCCGGGCCCCGCAAGAGACCCAGTACTTC.

This clonotype was counted between two and nine times. This may stem from a read error, because a much larger clone lies one nucleotide away. The J gene is TRBJ2-1, the V gene TRBV11-2, with D perhaps given as TRBD1 or TRBD2 (5 bases each). Between the trimmed V and J ends, which lost 1 base and 13 bases, there was a span of 23 bases. Germline-derived CDR1 and CDR2 are SGHAT and FQNNGV. This CDR3 contains 16 residues. CDR3 in amino acids: CASSLGSKRMGETQFF. CDR3 coding DNA: TGTGCCAGCAGCTTAGGAAGTAAACGGATGGGGGAGACCCAGTTCTTC.

Of note for this clonotype: The junction differs from germline at one of its ends, possibly a read error. This chain links TRBV7-7 with TRBJ2-2; D not certain. This CDR3 is built from 18 residues. Germline V gene sequence: CDR1 SSHAT, CDR2 FNYEAQ (reference sequence). The CDR3 DNA reads as TGTGCTAGCAGCTTAGTTAGGATTTCACGTACGAACACCGGGGAGCTGTTTTTT. Its protein is CASSLVRISRTNTGELFF. Looking up the rest from reference TRBV7-7 and TRBJ2-2 gives the full variable domain: GAGVSQSPRYKVTKRGQDVTLRCDPISSHATLYWYQQALGQGPEFLTYFNYEAQPDKSGLPSDRFSAERPEGSISTLTIQRTEQRDSAMYRCASSLVRISRTNTGELFFGEGSRLTVL.

This clonotype has ten or more counts. The chain carries TRBV2 and TRBJ1-5, with 7 bases that match TRBD1. This CDR3 region has 15 residues. In germline, CDR1 is SNHLY, CDR2 FYNNEI. The chain's CDR3 is CASQGGGGGNQPQHF. In DNA, the CDR3 is TGTGCTTCCCAGGGGGGGGGCGGTGGCAATCAGCCCCAGCATTTT. Looking up the rest from reference TRBV2 and TRBJ1-5 gives the full variable domain: EPEVTQTPSHQVTQMGQEVILRCVPISNHLYFYWYRQILGQKVEFLVSFYNNEISEKSEIFDDQFSVERPDGSNFTLKIRSTKLEDSAMYFCASQGGGGGNQPQHFGDGTRLSIL.